These 5 T cell receptor beta chains were sequenced from one sample in a study of molecular identifiers for immune sequencing clone quantification. From the PCR reads, TCRdb called clonotypes with MiXCR, one entry per CDR3 protein. The sample yields some 10,000 distinct CDR3 sequences, 19% seen once. The sequencing sample was made of naive CD8+ T cells from blood, with Jurkat cell RNA spiked in. The subset: FACS-sorted CD8+CD4-CCR7+CD45RA+ naive T cells. The receptors were gathered from a human donor in good health. Some libraries in this study had Jurkat cell RNA spiked in.

In its sample, this clonotype ranks as medium-sized (0.01 to 0.1%). This chain joins TRBV20-1 and TRBJ2-5; D is undetermined. V lost 0 bases and J lost 3, with 14 bases in between. Germline V CDR1 and CDR2: DFQATT, SNEGSKA (reference sequence). This CDR3 is built from 15 residues. CDR3 sequence reads: CSARDHRVVKETQYF. CDR3 coding DNA: TGCAGTGCTAGAGATCATCGGGTAGTAAAAGAGACCCAGTACTTC.

This clonotype is categorized as medium-sized. V usage is TRBV28 and J usage is TRBJ1-4; maybe TRBD1 (5 bases). The germline V gene has CDR1 MDHEN and CDR2 SYDVKM. This CDR3 comprises 11 residues. V gave up 6 bases and J gave up 14 bases, with 13 bases separating them. The CDR3 reads CASSTPGTLFF. The CDR3 DNA is TGTGCCAGCAGCACCCCCGGGACGCTGTTTTTT. Full variable domain (outside the CDR3, taken from reference TRBV28 and TRBJ1-4): DVKVTQSSRYLVKRTGEKVFLECVQDMDHENMFWYRQDPGLGLRLIYFSYDVKMKEKGDIPEGYSVSREKKERFSLILESASTNQTSMYLCASSTPGTLFFGSGTQLSVL.

This clonotype was observed many times. This chain links TRBV29-1 with TRBJ2-1; TRBD2 matches 7 bases. Trimming at V came to 0 bases and at J to 3 bases, leaving 11 bases not matched to a gene. Germline V gene data show CDR1 as SQVTM and CDR2 as ANQGSEA. The CDR3 contains 17 residues. This chain's CDR3 is CSVEDTPSGGSYNEQFF. The CDR3 nucleotides read TGCAGCGTTGAAGATACCCCATCGGGCGGGAGCTACAATGAGCAGTTCTTC.

This clonotype turned up a few times. A much larger clone lies one base from this, so it may be a read error. The CDR3 is CASSQDPGGGNEQYF. DNA of the CDR3: TGCGCCAGCAGCCAAGACCCAGGGGGAGGGAACGAGCAGTACTTC. The chain is built from TRBV4-3 and TRBJ2-7; either TRBD1 or TRBD2 may fit D (7 bases each). Germline V gene sequence: CDR1 LGHNA, CDR2 YSLEER. CDR3 length equals 15 residues. The V and J ends lost 0 bases and 5 bases respectively, with 14 bases between them.

This clonotype was counted at least ten times. The chain combines TRBV27 with TRBJ2-5; either TRBD1 or TRBD2 may fit D (5 bases each). Germline CDR1 MNHEY, CDR2 SMNVEV (reference sequence). V gave up 6 bases and J gave up 5 bases, with 16 bases separating them. This CDR3 comprises 14 residues. The CDR3 DNA is TGTGCCAGCAGCTCCCAGGGAGTCCTCGAGACCCAGTACTTC. Protein sequence: CASSSQGVLETQYF.